This T cell receptor (beta chain) was found in a study of beta chain features in type 1 diabetes. The sequenced template was cDNA made from the entire isolated RNA. Measured with immunoSEQ multiplex PCR; TCRdb has only the in-frame clones, and not every one. This sample yields more than 300,000 clones, of which about 12% are seen a single time; approximately 0.015% belongs to the top ten. This CDR3 has 15 residues. V was clipped by 5 bases and J by 1 base, with 13 bases between them. Germline loops: CDR1 SGHNT, CDR2 YYREEE (reference sequence). The sequencing sample was made of naive CD4+ T cells from blood. This receptor was taken from a man between 18 and 35 years old in good health. J is TRBJ2-1 and V is TRBV5-4; D ambiguous. The CDR3 nucleotides read TGTGCCAGCAGTCCTCGTACGGGTTCCTACAATGAGCAGTTCTTC. Its protein is CASSPRTGSYNEQFF.